The clone carrying this T cell receptor (beta chain) was picked up a small number of times. Its matching antigen is unknown. Libraries were prepared by immunoSEQ multiplex PCR; TCRdb keeps only in-frame clonotypes and omits some of them. Of roughly 75,000 clones in the sample, 91% were seen once. This sample stems from a study of graft-versus-host responses after intestinal transplantation. The input for sequencing was unstimulated CD4+ T cells sorted from spleen or lymph node cells, taken before intestinal transplant. This clonotype was obtained from a human donor who received an intestinal transplant.

For the CDR3, the DNA is TGTGCCAGCAGCTTTTGGGACAGGGTCGACACCATATATTTT. Residues: CASSFWDRVDTIYF. The chain recombines TRBV5-6 with TRBJ1-3; 9 bases agree with TRBD1. This CDR3 spans 14 amino acids. Trimming cost V 2 bases and J 8 bases; bases outside gene matches: 5. Germline CDR1 SGHDT, CDR2 YYEEEE.